The text below deals with one T cell receptor beta chain. Under the authors' procedure: From reference gene primer amplification, estimates of nucleated cell counts were derived. Sequencing was performed with immunoSEQ multiplex PCR; in TCRdb, only in-frame clones are kept and a portion is missing. D and trimming come from the DNA, and the V and J calls and clone size come from that table. The table records 200,000 or so clones, around four fifths of them present only once. The sample is drawn from a study of blood T cell repertoires in COVID-19. Across the whole study: Italy, Spain and the United States were the sources of the convalescent and acute COVID-19 samples. PBMCs, B-cell-depleted T cells, or T cells provided the cDNA or gDNA that made up the material.

The J segment lost 2 bases and the V segment lost 6 bases, leaving 6 bases of the junction unmatched. This CDR3 contains 14 residues. CDR1 is MNHEY and CDR2 is SVGAGI in the germline V gene. The genes are TRBV6-5 and TRBJ1-2; the match to TRBD1 covers 7 bases. This clonotype was obtained from a human donor in a cohort sampled during active COVID-19. The sample taken for sequencing was peripheral blood. The DNA of the CDR3 is TGTGCCAGCAGCCCGACAGGGCGAAACTATGGCTACACCTTC. Its translation is CASSPTGRNYGYTF.